The rows below give T cell receptor beta chains drawn from one sample of a study of blood T cell repertoires in COVID-19. Assay: immunoSEQ multiplex PCR; the TCRdb copy retains only in-frame clones and omits some. This table holds under 300,000 clones, nearly 85% found once. Input material: peripheral blood. The receptors were sampled from a human donor in a cohort sampled during active COVID-19. Both conserved end residues are part of each CDR3. D genes are given only for firm matches. Clone size is shown for a subset of rows, as once, few, many or a class of expanded clone.

J gene	clone size	V gene	D gene	CDR3 DNA	CDR3 protein
TRBJ2-5	.	TRBV19	.	TGTGCCACCACAGGGATGGAGACCCAGTACTTC	CATTGMETQYF
TRBJ2-7	.	TRBV7-9	TRBD1	TGTGCCAGCAGCTCGATCCGGGACAGGGTCTTCTACGAGCAGTACTTC	CASSSIRDRVFYEQYF
TRBJ2-7	.	TRBV4-1	.	TGCGCCAGCAGCCAGGATCCGGGTCCAGGGACCTACGAGCAGTACTTC	CASSQDPGPGTYEQYF
TRBJ2-5	.	TRBV27	TRBD1	TGTGCCAGCAGTTTAAACAGGGGGCGGCAAGAGACCCAGTACTTC	CASSLNRGRQETQYF
TRBJ2-7	.	TRBV7-2	TRBD2	TGTGCCAGCAGCCCTCTAGCGGGAGCCTACGAGCAGTACTTC	CASSPLAGAYEQYF
TRBJ2-7	.	TRBV28	TRBD1	TGTGCCAGCAGTTCCCCACCGGGACAGGGTATAGAGCAGTACTTC	CASSSPPGQGIEQYF
TRBJ2-7	.	TRBV3-1/TRBV3-2	TRBD1	TGTGCCAGCAGCCAGAACAGGGGATTGGTCAACGAGCAGTACTTC	CASSQNRGLVNEQYF
TRBJ2-1	once	TRBV29-1	TRBD2	TGCAGCGTTGAAGAGGTAGCGGGGGGGAATGAGCAGTTCTTC	CSVEEVAGGNEQFF
TRBJ2-7	.	TRBV9	.	TGTGCCAGCAGCGTAGGTGGGGGCGTATACGAGCAGTACTTC	CASSVGGGVYEQYF
TRBJ1-5	few	TRBV5-4	TRBD1	TGTGCCAGCAGCTTAACTTTGGGGACAGGGAATCTTAATAGTCAGCCCCAGCATTTT	CASSLTLGTGNLNSQPQHF
TRBJ2-1	few	TRBV4-1	TRBD2	TGCGCCAGCAGCCAAGATTCGAAACGGGGGAGCGGGAGGTGGTGGAAGCAGTTCTTC	CASSQDSKRGSGRWWKQFF
TRBJ1-2	.	TRBV7-9	.	TGTGCCAGCAGCTTAGCGACAGGAAAGGGAAGATTCTATGGCTACACCTTC	CASSLATGKGRFYGYTF
TRBJ2-2	.	TRBV18	TRBD1	TGTGCCAGTTCGACAGGGGGCCGCACCACCGGGGAGCTGTTTTTT	CASSTGGRTTGELFF
TRBJ1-4	.	TRBV15	TRBD1	TGTGCCACCAGCAGGGACAGGGCGGACGGTAATGAAAAACTGTTTTTT	CATSRDRADGNEKLFF
TRBJ2-5	few	TRBV10-1	.	TGCGCCAGCTCAAGAGGGGGTCTGGAGACCCAGTACTTC	CASSRGGLETQYF
TRBJ2-7	.	TRBV10-1	TRBD2	TGCGCCAGCAGTGATTATCGGACTAGCGGTTCCTACGAGCAGTACTTC	CASSDYRTSGSYEQYF
TRBJ2-1	.	TRBV3-1/TRBV3-2	.	TGTGCCAGCAGCCAAGACGGAGGACAGAGATACAATGAGCAGTTCTTC	CASSQDGGQRYNEQFF
TRBJ2-5	once	TRBV5-1	TRBD2	TGCGCCAGCAGCTTCGGGACTAGCGGGCAAGAGACCCAGTACTTC	CASSFGTSGQETQYF
TRBJ2-3	.	TRBV9	.	TGTGCCAGCAGCGTAGGGCGGGACAGCGATACGCAGTATTTT	CASSVGRDSDTQYF
TRBJ1-4	.	TRBV9	TRBD1	TGTGCCAGCAGCGTAGCTGCAGGGGGAAATGAAAAACTGTTTTTT	CASSVAAGGNEKLFF
TRBJ2-6	few	TRBV11-2	.	TGTGCCAGCAGCATACGGTACTCTGGGGCCAACGTCCTGACTTTC	CASSIRYSGANVLTF
TRBJ1-6	.	TRBV5-1	TRBD1	TGCGCCAGCAGCCTACAGGGGGGTTCACCCCTCCACTTT	CASSLQGGSPLHF
TRBJ2-1	.	TRBV12-5	.	TGTGCTAGTGGTTTGTTATCAGGGGCCCTGGATGAGCAGTTCTTC	CASGLLSGALDEQFF
TRBJ2-2	once	TRBV9	TRBD2	TGTGCCAGCAGCGTAGCGGCGGGAGTAGCCACCGGGGAGCTGTTTTTT	CASSVAAGVATGELFF
TRBJ2-5	.	TRBV5-6	TRBD2	TGTGCCAGCAGCTTGGCCGGGGGAGGGGAGACCCAGTACTTC	CASSLAGGGETQYF
TRBJ1-4	few	TRBV6-5	.	TGTGCCAGCAGTACGGGTGCAACTAATGAAAAACTGTTTTTT	CASSTGATNEKLFF
TRBJ1-2	.	TRBV6-6	.	TGTGCCAGCGTGGACAATGGCGTATCTGGCTACACCTTC	CASVDNGVSGYTF
TRBJ2-2	.	TRBV24-1	.	TGTGCCACCAGTGATTTCCGTACCGGGGAGCTGTTTTTT	CATSDFRTGELFF
TRBJ2-1	.	TRBV2	.	TGTGCCAGCACCGCGGGGGCCGGCAATGAGCAGTTCTTC	CASTAGAGNEQFF
TRBJ2-7	.	TRBV29-1	.	TGCAGCGTCCAGAGGGGGAATGAGCAGTACTTC	CSVQRGNEQYF
TRBJ1-3	.	TRBV5-4	TRBD1	TGTGCCAGCAGCACCGGGACAGCTGTCTCTGGAAACACCATATATTTT	CASSTGTAVSGNTIYF
TRBJ1-2	.	TRBV5-1	TRBD1	TGCGCCAGCAGCTTGTTATTGACAGGGCCTTCGGGCTACACCTTC	CASSLLLTGPSGYTF
TRBJ1-6	.	TRBV11-2	.	TGTGCCAGCAGCTTAGATCAATTCCGAAGAGATTCACCCCTCCACTTT	CASSLDQFRRDSPLHF
TRBJ1-5	.	TRBV20-1	.	TGCAGTGCTAGTAGCGGGGGAAAGGCCTATAGCAATCAGCCCCAGCATTTT	CSASSGGKAYSNQPQHF
TRBJ2-5	.	TRBV28	TRBD1	TGTGCCAGCACTAGACAGGGGACAGAGACCCAGTACTTC	CASTRQGTETQYF
TRBJ1-5	.	TRBV7-2	.	TGTGCCAGCAGCTTAGTTTCTGGCGGGAGCAATCAGCCCCAGCATTTT	CASSLVSGGSNQPQHF
TRBJ2-3	.	TRBV20-1	.	TGCAGTGCCACCCCGGCAGATACGCAGTATTTT	CSATPADTQYF
TRBJ2-2	.	TRBV24-1	TRBD1	TGTGCCACCAGTGATTTTCGGACAGGGGGTCTGGCCGGGGAGCTGTTTTTT	CATSDFRTGGLAGELFF
TRBJ2-7	.	TRBV10-3	.	TGTGCCATCAGTGTCTCTCACGAGCAGTACTTC	CAISVSHEQYF
TRBJ2-3	.	TRBV6-5	.	TGTGCCACCGGGGGAAGGGAAGGGGCAGATACGCAGTATTTT	CATGGREGADTQYF
TRBJ1-1	.	TRBV9	.	TGTGCCAGCAGCCCCGGGGGAGTGAACACTGAAGCTTTCTTT	CASSPGGVNTEAFF
TRBJ1-2	.	TRBV10-3	TRBD1	TGTGCCATCAGCGGAGAGGGGGCGTGGTATGGCTACACCTTC	CAISGEGAWYGYTF
TRBJ2-5	.	TRBV19	TRBD2	TGTGCCAGTAGTTCTGCGGGAGGGGGGGAGACCCAGTACTTC	CASSSAGGGETQYF
TRBJ1-1	.	TRBV28	.	TGTGCCAGCAGTTTGATTTTGGCAGTGAACACTGAAGCTTTCTTT	CASSLILAVNTEAFF
TRBJ2-7	.	TRBV6-5	.	TGTGCCAGCAGTTACCGGGACACCATGGATTACGAGCAGTACTTC	CASSYRDTMDYEQYF
TRBJ2-1	.	TRBV5-4	TRBD2	TGTGCCAGTTCACAGGGACTAGGAGAGGGTGAGCAGTTCTTC	CASSQGLGEGEQFF
TRBJ2-2	.	TRBV18	.	TGTGCCAGCTCACCACAGTCACTAGTCGGGACCGGGGAGCTGTTTTTT	CASSPQSLVGTGELFF
TRBJ2-1	.	TRBV2	TRBD2	TGTGCCAGCAGCCCGACTAGCGGTAAAAAGCAGTTCTTC	CASSPTSGKKQFF
TRBJ2-1	.	TRBV2	.	TGTGCCAGCAGCCAAAGGGGGGGTTCTTCGAATGAGCAGTTCTTC	CASSQRGGSSNEQFF
TRBJ2-7	.	TRBV7-2	.	TGTGCCAGCAGCTTAGGTAGGACAACCACCTACGAGCAGTACTTC	CASSLGRTTTYEQYF